The rows below give T cell receptor beta chains drawn from one sample of a study of blood T cell repertoires in COVID-19. Produced via immunoSEQ multiplex PCR; TCRdb's table is partial and in-frame only. The data show approximately 350,000 clones, with 75% to 90% seen just once and approximately 1% held by the top ten. Sequenced sample: PBMCs or T cells enriched from blood (not recorded which). These receptors were taken from a man between 18 and 35 years old who had recovered from COVID-19. Each CDR3 is given with its conserved first and last residue. The D gene is left open where the match is weak. Only some rows state a clone size, as once, few, many or a class for expanded clones.

D	J	size	V	CDR3	DNA
TRBD1	TRBJ1-4	.	TRBV25-1	CASRPNEGTGRNEKLFF	TGTGCCAGCAGACCAAATGAAGGGACAGGCCGTAATGAAAAACTGTTTTTT
TRBD1	TRBJ2-7	.	TRBV3-1/TRBV3-2	CASSLIQGSSYEQYF	TGTGCCAGCAGCCTCATACAGGGGAGCTCCTACGAGCAGTACTTC
TRBD1	TRBJ1-4	.	TRBV7-2	CASSPRTGVEKLFF	TGTGCCAGCAGCCCGAGGACAGGGGTAGAAAAACTGTTTTTT
.	TRBJ1-2	.	TRBV6-5	CASSYADSYGYTF	TGTGCCAGCAGTTACGCCGACAGCTATGGCTACACCTTC
.	TRBJ2-1	.	TRBV7-2	CASSLESGLYNEQFF	TGTGCCAGCAGCTTAGAGTCTGGACTCTACAATGAGCAGTTCTTC
.	TRBJ2-3	.	TRBV29-1	CSVEDGLLTDTQYF	TGCAGCGTTGAAGATGGACTACTCACAGATACGCAGTATTTT
TRBD1	TRBJ2-7	.	TRBV7-8	CASSPDRGSYEQYF	TGTGCCAGCAGCCCGGACAGGGGGTCCTACGAGCAGTACTTC
.	TRBJ2-1	once	TRBV12-5	CASGSRDSPAGEQFF	TGTGCTAGTGGTTCCCGGGACTCCCCAGCGGGTGAGCAGTTCTTC
TRBD1	TRBJ1-3	.	TRBV9	CASSVATGGSGNTIYF	TGTGCCAGCAGCGTCGCTACAGGGGGCTCTGGAAACACCATATATTTT
.	TRBJ2-1	.	TRBV4-1	CASSQPHRDWKQFF	TGCGCCAGCAGCCAACCCCATCGCGACTGGAAGCAGTTCTTC
.	TRBJ1-2	.	TRBV7-6	CASSSPLVNYGYTF	TGTGCCAGCAGCTCCCCTCTCGTGAACTATGGCTACACCTTC
TRBD1	TRBJ1-6	.	TRBV18	CASSPGTGDNSPLHF	TGTGCCAGCTCACCAGGGACAGGGGACAATTCACCCCTCCACTTT
.	TRBJ1-6	.	TRBV5-1	CASSLGRSYNSPLHF	TGCGCCAGCAGCTTGGGTCGCTCCTATAATTCACCCCTCCACTTT
TRBD1	TRBJ2-7	.	TRBV6-5	CASTQGAGDEQYF	TGTGCCAGCACCCAGGGGGCCGGCGACGAGCAGTACTTC
TRBD1	TRBJ1-2	.	TRBV6-2/TRBV6-3	CASSTPGQNYYGYTF	TGTGCCAGCAGTACGCCGGGACAGAACTACTATGGCTACACCTTC
TRBD1	TRBJ2-7	.	TRBV9	CASSGGTGGYEQYF	TGTGCCAGCAGCGGCGGGACAGGGGGCTACGAGCAGTACTTC
.	TRBJ1-2	.	TRBV7-2	CASSHEMRSQGYTF	TGTGCCAGCAGCCACGAAATGCGGAGTCAGGGCTACACCTTC
TRBD1	TRBJ2-5	.	TRBV5-1	CASSLTGTGEETQYF	TGCGCCAGCAGCTTAACCGGGACAGGGGAAGAGACCCAGTACTTC
TRBD1	TRBJ1-5	.	TRBV28	CASSRRQGNQPQHF	TGTGCCAGCAGCCGTCGACAGGGTAATCAGCCCCAGCATTTT
TRBD1	TRBJ2-2	.	TRBV10-3	CAISPGQGITGELFF	TGTGCCATCAGCCCGGGACAGGGAATCACCGGGGAGCTGTTTTTT
.	TRBJ2-1	.	TRBV27	CASSLYGTPYNEQFF	TGTGCCAGCAGTTTATATGGGACACCCTACAATGAGCAGTTCTTC
TRBD1	TRBJ1-1	.	TRBV7-8	CASSRGQGRTEAFF	TGTGCCAGCAGCCGAGGACAGGGTCGCACTGAAGCTTTCTTT
.	TRBJ2-1	.	TRBV4-1	CASSRTAYNEQFF	TGCGCCAGCAGCAGGACAGCATACAATGAGCAGTTCTTC
.	TRBJ1-2	.	TRBV7-2	CASSLKSSHFGGYTF	TGTGCCAGCAGCTTAAAAAGTTCCCATTTTGGCGGCTACACCTTC
.	TRBJ1-1	.	TRBV21-1	CASSKALWQGRTEAFF	TGTGCCAGCAGCAAAGCGCTTTGGCAGGGGCGGACTGAAGCTTTCTTT
TRBD1	TRBJ1-1	.	TRBV7-2	CASSLLGQGHTEAFF	TGTGCCAGCAGCTTATTGGGACAGGGGCACACTGAAGCTTTCTTT
TRBD2	TRBJ2-7	.	TRBV28	CASSFSFVGGNYEQYF	TGTGCCAGCAGTTTCAGTTTCGTGGGGGGGAACTACGAGCAGTACTTC
TRBD1	TRBJ1-5	.	TRBV7-2	CASSLGDRRPQHF	TGTGCCAGCAGCTTAGGGGACAGAAGGCCCCAGCATTTT
.	TRBJ1-5	few	TRBV5-1	CASSLGENQPQHF	TGCGCCAGCAGCTTGGGCGAGAATCAGCCCCAGCATTTT
TRBD2	TRBJ2-3	.	TRBV27	CASSETVWTSGNTDTQYF	TGTGCCAGCAGCGAGACCGTTTGGACTAGCGGTAACACAGATACGCAGTATTTT
TRBD1	TRBJ2-7	.	TRBV30	CAWSPGTGDYEQYF	TGTGCCTGGAGTCCCGGGACAGGCGACTACGAGCAGTACTTC
TRBD1	TRBJ1-2	.	TRBV7-2	CASSPWDSLLYGYTF	TGTGCCAGCAGCCCCTGGGACAGCCTCCTCTATGGCTACACCTTC
TRBD1	TRBJ1-1	.	TRBV18	CASSRQGNIGTEAFF	TGTGCCAGCTCAAGACAGGGGAATATTGGCACTGAAGCTTTCTTT
.	TRBJ2-1	.	TRBV9	CASSVGEWGYNEQFF	TGTGCCAGCAGCGTAGGGGAGTGGGGCTACAATGAGCAGTTCTTC
.	TRBJ2-7	.	TRBV5-4	CASSLGQGTSYEQYF	TGTGCCAGCAGCTTGGGTCAGGGGACCTCCTACGAGCAGTACTTC
TRBD1	TRBJ1-5	once	TRBV6-5	CASSFQQGRQPQHF	TGTGCCAGCAGTTTCCAACAGGGGCGGCAGCCCCAGCATTTT
.	TRBJ1-2	.	TRBV6-5	CASLRQSGSYTF	TGTGCCAGCTTACGACAGTCTGGCAGCTACACCTTC
.	TRBJ1-1	.	TRBV7-8	CATAGSGRVGTEAFF	TGTGCCACCGCCGGGTCAGGGAGGGTTGGCACTGAAGCTTTCTTT
.	TRBJ1-5	once	TRBV7-2	CASSLQGAGNQPQHF	TGTGCCAGCAGTTTGCAGGGAGCGGGAAATCAGCCCCAGCATTTT
.	TRBJ2-7	.	TRBV3-1/TRBV3-2	CASSHEPQGTTYEQYF	TGTGCCAGCAGCCACGAGCCCCAGGGAACTACCTACGAGCAGTACTTC
.	TRBJ2-6	once	TRBV19	CASSIQGPGANVLTF	TGTGCCAGTAGTATTCAGGGTCCTGGGGCCAACGTCCTGACTTTC
TRBD1	TRBJ1-6	once	TRBV2	CASRGGQGAPPLHF	TGTGCCAGCAGGGGGGGACAGGGGGCTCCTCCCCTCCACTTT
TRBD2	TRBJ2-1	.	TRBV19	CASSRSGNVGEQFF	TGTGCCAGTAGTAGGAGCGGGAACGTGGGTGAGCAGTTCTTC
TRBD2	TRBJ2-3	.	TRBV29-1	CSVGGTSGPGGGTQYF	TGCAGCGTTGGAGGGACTAGCGGTCCGGGAGGTGGGACGCAGTATTTT